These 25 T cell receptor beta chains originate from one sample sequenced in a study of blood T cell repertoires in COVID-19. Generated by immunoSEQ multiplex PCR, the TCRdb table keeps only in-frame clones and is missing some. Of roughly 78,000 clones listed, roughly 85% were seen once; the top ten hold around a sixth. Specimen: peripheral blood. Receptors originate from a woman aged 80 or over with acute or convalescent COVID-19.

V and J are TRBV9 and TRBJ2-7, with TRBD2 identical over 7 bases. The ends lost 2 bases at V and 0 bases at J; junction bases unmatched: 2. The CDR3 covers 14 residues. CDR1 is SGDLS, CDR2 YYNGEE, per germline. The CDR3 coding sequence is TGTGCCAGCAGCGTCCGGGACTACTCCTACGAGCAGTACTTC. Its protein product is CASSVRDYSYEQYF.

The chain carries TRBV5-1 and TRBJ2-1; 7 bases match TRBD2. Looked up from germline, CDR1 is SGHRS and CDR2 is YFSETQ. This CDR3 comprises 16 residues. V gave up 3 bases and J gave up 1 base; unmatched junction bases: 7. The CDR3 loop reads CASSWGRRESYNEQFF. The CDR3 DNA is TGCGCCAGCAGCTGGGGCCGGCGGGAGTCCTACAATGAGCAGTTCTTC.

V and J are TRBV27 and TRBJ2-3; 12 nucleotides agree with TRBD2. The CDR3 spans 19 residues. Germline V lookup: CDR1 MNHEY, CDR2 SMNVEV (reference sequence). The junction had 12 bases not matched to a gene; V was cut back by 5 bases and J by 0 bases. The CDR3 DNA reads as TGTGCCAGCAGTATCGAAGGACTAGCGGGGCCCACTAGCACAGATACGCAGTATTTT. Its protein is CASSIEGLAGPTSTDTQYF.

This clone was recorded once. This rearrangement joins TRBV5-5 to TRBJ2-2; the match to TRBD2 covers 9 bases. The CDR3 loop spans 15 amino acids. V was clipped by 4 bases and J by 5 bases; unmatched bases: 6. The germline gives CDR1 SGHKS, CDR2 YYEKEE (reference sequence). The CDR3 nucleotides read TGTGCCAGCAGCCGCGCGGGGGGGCTTACCGGGGAGCTGTTTTTT. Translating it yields CASSRAGGLTGELFF.

CDR3 in DNA: TGCGCCAGCAGCCAAGATTTGGACAGGGGCGCCTACCCTAGCACAGATACGCAGTATTTT. Protein sequence: CASSQDLDRGAYPSTDTQYF. The chain has TRBV4-1 and TRBJ2-3; 9 nucleotides line up with TRBD1. The junction had 13 bases not matched to a gene; V was cut back by 0 bases and J by 0 bases. The CDR3 is 20 residues long. Germline-derived CDR1 and CDR2 are MGHRA and YSYEKL.

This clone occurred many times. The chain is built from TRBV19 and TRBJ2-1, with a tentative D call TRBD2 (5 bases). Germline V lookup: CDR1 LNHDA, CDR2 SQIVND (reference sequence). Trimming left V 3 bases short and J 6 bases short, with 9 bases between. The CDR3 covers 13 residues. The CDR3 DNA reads TGTGCCAGTAGTATCAGTGAGGGCAATGAGCAGTTCTTC. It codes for CASSISEGNEQFF.

DNA for the CDR3: TGCGCCAGCAGTGAGGAGGGCCGAGATACGCAGTATTTT. Protein product: CASSEEGRDTQYF. The chain couples TRBV10-1 to TRBJ2-3, with D possibly being TRBD2 (5 bases). CDR3 size: 13 residues. V shed 2 bases and J shed 5 bases, with 8 bases lying between them. CDR1 and CDR2 (germline): WNHNN, SYGVQD (reference sequence).

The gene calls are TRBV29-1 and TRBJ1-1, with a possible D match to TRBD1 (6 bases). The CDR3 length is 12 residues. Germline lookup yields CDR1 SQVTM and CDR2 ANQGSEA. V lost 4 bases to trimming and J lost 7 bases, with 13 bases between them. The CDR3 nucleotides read TGCAGCGTTGCAACAGGGAACCTTGAAGCTTTCTTT. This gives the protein CSVATGNLEAFF.

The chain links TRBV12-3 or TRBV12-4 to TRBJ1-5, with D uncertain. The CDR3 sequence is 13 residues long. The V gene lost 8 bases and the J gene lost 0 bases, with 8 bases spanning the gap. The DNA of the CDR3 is TGTGCCAGCGTACAGAATAGCAATCAGCCCCAGCATTTT. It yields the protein CASVQNSNQPQHF.

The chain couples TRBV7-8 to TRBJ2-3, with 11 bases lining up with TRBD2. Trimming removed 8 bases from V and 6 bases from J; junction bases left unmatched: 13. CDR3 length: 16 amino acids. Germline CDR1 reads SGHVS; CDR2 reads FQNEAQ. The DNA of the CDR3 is TGTGCCAGCTCGACACTGGGACTAGCGGACGGGGATACGCAGTATTTT. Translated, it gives CASSTLGLADGDTQYF.

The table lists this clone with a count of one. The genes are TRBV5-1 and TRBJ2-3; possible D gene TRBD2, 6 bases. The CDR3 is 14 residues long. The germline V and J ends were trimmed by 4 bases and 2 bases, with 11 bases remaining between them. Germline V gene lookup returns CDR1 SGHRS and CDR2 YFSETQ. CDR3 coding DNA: TGCGCCAGCAGCCTTGCGGGACCCACAGATACGCAGTATTTT. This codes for CASSLAGPTDTQYF. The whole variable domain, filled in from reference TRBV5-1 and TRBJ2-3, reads KAGVTQTPRYLIKTRGQQVTLSCSPISGHRSVSWYQQTPGQGLQFLFEYFSETQRNKGNFPGRFSGRQFSNSRSEMNVSTLELGDSALYLCASSLAGPTDTQYFGPGTRLTVL.

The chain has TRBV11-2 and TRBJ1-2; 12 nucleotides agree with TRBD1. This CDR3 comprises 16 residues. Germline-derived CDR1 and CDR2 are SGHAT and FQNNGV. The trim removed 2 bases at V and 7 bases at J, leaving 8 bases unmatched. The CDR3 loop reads CASSLYPGQGASGYTF. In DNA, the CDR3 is TGTGCCAGCAGCTTATATCCGGGACAGGGGGCATCTGGCTACACCTTC. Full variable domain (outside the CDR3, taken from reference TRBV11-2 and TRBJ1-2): EAGVAQSPRYKIIEKRQSVAFWCNPISGHATLYWYQQILGQGPKLLIQFQNNGVVDDSQLPKDRFSAERLKGVDSTLKIQPAKLEDSAVYLCASSLYPGQGASGYTFGSGTRLTVV.

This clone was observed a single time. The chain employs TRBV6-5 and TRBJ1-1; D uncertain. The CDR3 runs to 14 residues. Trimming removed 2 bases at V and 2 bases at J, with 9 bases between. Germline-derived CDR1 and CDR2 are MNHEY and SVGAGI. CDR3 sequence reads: CASSYVSSNTEAFF. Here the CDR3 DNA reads TGTGCCAGCAGTTACGTTTCTTCCAACACTGAAGCTTTCTTT.

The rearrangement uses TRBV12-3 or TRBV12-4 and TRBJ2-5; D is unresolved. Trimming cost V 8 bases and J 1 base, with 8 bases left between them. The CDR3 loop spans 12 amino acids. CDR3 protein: CASVSFQETQYF. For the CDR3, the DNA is TGTGCCAGCGTCTCTTTCCAAGAGACCCAGTACTTC.

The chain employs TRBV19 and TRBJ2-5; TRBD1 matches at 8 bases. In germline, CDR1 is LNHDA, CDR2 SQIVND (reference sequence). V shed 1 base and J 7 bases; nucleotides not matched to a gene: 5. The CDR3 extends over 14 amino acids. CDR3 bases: TGTGCCAGTAGTATAGGAAACAGGGGGGTGACCCAGTACTTC. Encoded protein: CASSIGNRGVTQYF.

The CDR3 here is CASSVTGGGSPYEQYF. DNA for the CDR3: TGTGCCAGCAGTGTCACAGGGGGAGGATCCCCCTACGAGCAGTACTTC. V is TRBV6-1 and J is TRBJ2-7; 8 positions match TRBD1. The CDR3 loop spans 16 amino acids. J was trimmed by 2 bases and V by 4 bases; bases with no gene match: 10. Germline CDR1 reads MNHNS; CDR2 reads SASEGT.

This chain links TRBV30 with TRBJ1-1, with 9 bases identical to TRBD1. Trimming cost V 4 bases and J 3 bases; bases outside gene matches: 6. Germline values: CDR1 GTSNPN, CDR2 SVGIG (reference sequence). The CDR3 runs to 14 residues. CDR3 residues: CAWNMGQGDTEAFF. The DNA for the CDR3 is TGTGCCTGGAACATGGGACAGGGTGACACTGAAGCTTTCTTT. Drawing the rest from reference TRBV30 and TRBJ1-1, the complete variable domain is SQTIHQWPATLVQPVGSPLSLECTVEGTSNPNLYWYRQAAGRGLQLLFYSVGIGQISSEVPQNLSASRPQDRQFILSSKKLLLSDSGFYLCAWNMGQGDTEAFFGQGTRLTVV.

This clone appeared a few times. CDR3 bases: TGTGCCTGGAACAGGTATAGCAATCAGCCCCAGCATTTT. Translation: CAWNRYSNQPQHF. The chain joins TRBV30 to TRBJ1-5; TRBD1 might be the D (5 bases). Germline CDR1 GTSNPN, CDR2 SVGIG (reference sequence). This CDR3 spans 13 amino acids. Trimming removed 4 bases from V and 0 bases from J, with 7 bases in between.

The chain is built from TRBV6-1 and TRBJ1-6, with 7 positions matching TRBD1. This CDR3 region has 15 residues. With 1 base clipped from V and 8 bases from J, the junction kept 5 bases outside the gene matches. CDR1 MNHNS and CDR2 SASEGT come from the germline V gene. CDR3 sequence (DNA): TGTGCCAGCAGTGAAGTCCAGGGGGGATATTCACCCCTCCACTTT. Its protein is CASSEVQGGYSPLHF.

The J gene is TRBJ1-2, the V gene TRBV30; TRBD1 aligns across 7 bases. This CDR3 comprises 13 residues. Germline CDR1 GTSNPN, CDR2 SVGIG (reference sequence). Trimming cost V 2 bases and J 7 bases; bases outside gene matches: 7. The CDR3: CAWSQTGRGGYTF. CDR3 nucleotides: TGTGCCTGGAGTCAGACAGGGAGAGGTGGCTACACCTTC.

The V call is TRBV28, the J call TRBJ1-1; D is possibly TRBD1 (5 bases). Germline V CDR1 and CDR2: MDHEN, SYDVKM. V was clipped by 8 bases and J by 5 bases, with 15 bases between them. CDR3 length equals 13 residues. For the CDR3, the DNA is TGTGCCAGCGGGAAGGGGTGGGAAACTGAAGCTTTCTTT. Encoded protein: CASGKGWETEAFF.

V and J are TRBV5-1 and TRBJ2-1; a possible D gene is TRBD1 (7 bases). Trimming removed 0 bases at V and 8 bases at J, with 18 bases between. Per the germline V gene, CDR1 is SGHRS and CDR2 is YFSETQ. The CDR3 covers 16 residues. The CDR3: CASSLVAGGLGDEQFF. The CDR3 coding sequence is TGCGCCAGCAGCTTGGTTGCAGGGGGGTTGGGGGATGAGCAGTTCTTC.

Here the CDR3 DNA reads TGTGCCAGCAGCCCCGGACAGGCCAATTCACCCCTCCACTTT. Protein product: CASSPGQANSPLHF. The rearrangement uses TRBV3-1 (or the pseudogene TRBV3-2) and TRBJ1-6; TRBD1 matches 7 bases. In germline, CDR1 is LGHDT, CDR2 YNNKEL (reference sequence). CDR3 length: 14 residues. V lost 4 bases to trimming and J lost 7 bases; unmatched junction nucleotides: 4.

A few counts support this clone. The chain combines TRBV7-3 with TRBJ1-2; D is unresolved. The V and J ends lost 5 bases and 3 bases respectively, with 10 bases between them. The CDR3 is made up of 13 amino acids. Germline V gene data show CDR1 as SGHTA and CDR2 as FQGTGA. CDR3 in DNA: TGTGCCAGCAGCCTTCAGAGGGACTATGGCTACACCTTC. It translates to CASSLQRDYGYTF.

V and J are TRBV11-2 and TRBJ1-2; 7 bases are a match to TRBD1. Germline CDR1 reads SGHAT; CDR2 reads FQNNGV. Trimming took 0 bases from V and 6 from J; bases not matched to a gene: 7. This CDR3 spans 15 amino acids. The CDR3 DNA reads TGTGCCAGCAGCTTAGATGGGACAGTGGGTAATGGCTACACCTTC. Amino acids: CASSLDGTVGNGYTF.